The clone carrying this T cell receptor beta chain has just one count. Source study methods: The authors estimated nucleated cell counts from reference gene primer amplification. Sequenced by immunoSEQ multiplex PCR; TCRdb stores in-frame clones only, minus some. The V and J calls and the clone size are those of that table, but D and trimming were determined from the DNA. The table records approximately 320,000 clones, 65% to 90% of them present only once. The data are from a study of blood T cell repertoires in COVID-19. Germline trimming cut 0 bases from V and 4 bases from J; bases unmatched to any gene: 8. Germline V gene lookup returns CDR1 MNHEY and CDR2 SMNVEV (reference sequence). This CDR3 contains 17 residues.

The gene calls are TRBV27 and TRBJ1-1; TRBD1 matches at 10 bases. The clonotype was recovered from a human donor in a cohort sampled during active COVID-19. Sequencing was carried out using peripheral blood. CDR3 DNA: TGTGCCAGCAGTTTATCCGGGACAGGGGCTCGGGGCACTGAAGCTTTCTTT. This gives the protein CASSLSGTGARGTEAFF.